This is a list of T cell receptor beta chains from one sample in a study of blood T cell repertoires in COVID-19. TCRdb keeps only in-frame clones here, not all; method: immunoSEQ multiplex PCR. The table has 60,000 to 85,000 clones, 84% seen once; the top ten hold over 30%. Sequenced material: peripheral blood. The receptor set was obtained from a man between 65 and 79 years old with acute or convalescent COVID-19. The CDR3 runs from the conserved cysteine through the conserved F or W. The order of the fields is J gene, clone size, D gene, V gene, CDR3 DNA, CDR3 protein. The D gene is left open where the match is weak. A row's size may be missing; if present it is once, few, many or a size class.

j_gene: TRBJ1-2; abundance: NA; d_gene: NA; v_gene: TRBV20-1; CDR3nt: TGCAGTGCACCGGGGGGGTCTGGCTACACCTTC; CDR3aa: CSAPGGSGYTF
j_gene: TRBJ1-1; abundance: few; d_gene: TRBD1; v_gene: TRBV19; CDR3nt: TGTGCCAGTAGTCACAGGGGGCTGGGCACTGAAGCTTTCTTT; CDR3aa: CASSHRGLGTEAFF
j_gene: TRBJ2-1; abundance: once; d_gene: TRBD2; v_gene: TRBV6-6; CDR3nt: TGTGCCAGCAGTTCCATAGAAGCTAGCGGAATCAATGAGCAGTTCTTC; CDR3aa: CASSSIEASGINEQFF
j_gene: TRBJ2-3; abundance: NA; d_gene: NA; v_gene: TRBV3-1/TRBV3-2; CDR3nt: TGTGCCAGCAGCCAAGATCCGCGGACAGATACGCAGTATTTT; CDR3aa: CASSQDPRTDTQYF
j_gene: TRBJ1-5; abundance: once; d_gene: TRBD1; v_gene: TRBV7-8; CDR3nt: TGTGCCAGCAGCTTAGTTGTAGGACAGGGGGCGGGGGCTGGAGGGCCCCAGCATTTT; CDR3aa: CASSLVVGQGAGAGGPQHF
j_gene: TRBJ2-7; abundance: once; d_gene: NA; v_gene: TRBV28; CDR3nt: TGTGCCAGCAGTTTGTACGGCGGGACCTACGAGCAGTACTTC; CDR3aa: CASSLYGGTYEQYF
j_gene: TRBJ1-2; abundance: NA; d_gene: NA; v_gene: TRBV28; CDR3nt: TGTGCCAGCAGCTCAGGACAGATCTATGGCTACACCTTC; CDR3aa: CASSSGQIYGYTF
j_gene: TRBJ2-1; abundance: NA; d_gene: NA; v_gene: TRBV7-2; CDR3nt: TGTGCCAGCAGCTCCCTAGGAAGCTCCTACAATGAGCAGTTCTTC; CDR3aa: CASSSLGSSYNEQFF
j_gene: TRBJ2-7; abundance: NA; d_gene: TRBD2; v_gene: TRBV29-1; CDR3nt: TGCAGCGTAGGGCTAGCGGGAGTGGGTGAGCAGTACTTC; CDR3aa: CSVGLAGVGEQYF
j_gene: TRBJ1-2; abundance: NA; d_gene: TRBD1; v_gene: TRBV10-3; CDR3nt: TGTGCCATCAGTCGGGGGACAGGACTCCATGGCTACACCTTC; CDR3aa: CAISRGTGLHGYTF
j_gene: TRBJ1-6; abundance: NA; d_gene: TRBD1; v_gene: TRBV11-2; CDR3nt: TGTGCCAGCAGACGACCAGGGGGTCGTAATTCACCCCTCCACTTT; CDR3aa: CASRRPGGRNSPLHF
j_gene: TRBJ2-2; abundance: once; d_gene: TRBD1; v_gene: TRBV29-1; CDR3nt: TGCAGCGTTGCGAAAGGGGGCGAAACCGGGGAGCTGTTTTTT; CDR3aa: CSVAKGGETGELFF
j_gene: TRBJ2-2; abundance: once; d_gene: TRBD1; v_gene: TRBV19; CDR3nt: TGTGCCAGTAACATCGGGACAGGGAGAAACACCGGGGAGCTGTTTTTT; CDR3aa: CASNIGTGRNTGELFF
j_gene: TRBJ2-2; abundance: NA; d_gene: NA; v_gene: TRBV9; CDR3nt: TGTGCCAGCAGCGTACTTGGGACTCCGTCCGGGGAGCTGTTTTTT; CDR3aa: CASSVLGTPSGELFF
j_gene: TRBJ1-5; abundance: NA; d_gene: NA; v_gene: TRBV6-5; CDR3nt: TGTGCCAGCACCCGGGGAGCTAGCAATCAGCCCCAGCATTTT; CDR3aa: CASTRGASNQPQHF
j_gene: TRBJ2-1; abundance: NA; d_gene: NA; v_gene: TRBV19; CDR3nt: TGTGCCAGTAGTATAACGCAGGGGAATGAGCAGTTCTTC; CDR3aa: CASSITQGNEQFF
j_gene: TRBJ2-1; abundance: NA; d_gene: NA; v_gene: TRBV2; CDR3nt: TGTGCCAGCAGCCTCGGCTACAATGAGCAGTTCTTC; CDR3aa: CASSLGYNEQFF
j_gene: TRBJ1-2; abundance: NA; d_gene: NA; v_gene: TRBV27; CDR3nt: TGTGCCAGCAGACAGTCGGGACTGAGGAACTATGGCTACACCTTC; CDR3aa: CASRQSGLRNYGYTF
j_gene: TRBJ2-1; abundance: NA; d_gene: NA; v_gene: TRBV29-1; CDR3nt: TGCAGCGTTGAGGAGGGGCTCCAGTTCTTC; CDR3aa: CSVEEGLQFF
j_gene: TRBJ1-5; abundance: NA; d_gene: TRBD1; v_gene: TRBV18; CDR3nt: TGTGCCAGCTCACCGGACAGGAATCAGCCCCAGCATTTT; CDR3aa: CASSPDRNQPQHF
j_gene: TRBJ2-7; abundance: NA; d_gene: TRBD1; v_gene: TRBV19; CDR3nt: TGTGCCAGTAGTATCAACAGGGGGAACGAGCAGTACTTC; CDR3aa: CASSINRGNEQYF
j_gene: TRBJ2-7; abundance: NA; d_gene: TRBD2; v_gene: TRBV7-3; CDR3nt: TGTGCCAGCAGCCCTAGCGGTCGGAGCGGTGAGCAGTACTTC; CDR3aa: CASSPSGRSGEQYF
j_gene: TRBJ2-5; abundance: NA; d_gene: NA; v_gene: TRBV7-2; CDR3nt: TGTGCCAGCAGCCCTGCTTTCCAGGGGTATCAATTCGGAGAGACCCAGTACTTC; CDR3aa: CASSPAFQGYQFGETQYF
j_gene: TRBJ2-3; abundance: NA; d_gene: TRBD2; v_gene: TRBV7-3; CDR3nt: TGTGCCAGCAGCCGGGGACTAGCGGGGGAGGATACGCAGTATTTT; CDR3aa: CASSRGLAGEDTQYF
j_gene: TRBJ2-2; abundance: NA; d_gene: NA; v_gene: TRBV15; CDR3nt: TGTGCCACCAGCAGCGCCTTTAGGGGCCTGGGGACCGGGGAGCTGTTTTTT; CDR3aa: CATSSAFRGLGTGELFF
j_gene: TRBJ1-2; abundance: NA; d_gene: NA; v_gene: TRBV29-1; CDR3nt: TGCAGCGTTTGGGCATTAAACTATGGCTACACCTTC; CDR3aa: CSVWALNYGYTF
j_gene: TRBJ2-5; abundance: NA; d_gene: TRBD2; v_gene: TRBV19; CDR3nt: TGTGCCAGTAGTCCAATAGCGGGAGTTGCCGAGACCCAGTACTTC; CDR3aa: CASSPIAGVAETQYF
j_gene: TRBJ1-4; abundance: NA; d_gene: NA; v_gene: TRBV2; CDR3nt: TGTGCCAGCAGTGAAAGACAGGATGAAAAACTGTTTTTT; CDR3aa: CASSERQDEKLFF
j_gene: TRBJ2-7; abundance: NA; d_gene: NA; v_gene: TRBV12-5; CDR3nt: TGTGCACCTTCTCGGGGCAGGGGGTACTTC; CDR3aa: CAPSRGRGYF
j_gene: TRBJ2-1; abundance: NA; d_gene: TRBD1; v_gene: TRBV6-1; CDR3nt: TGTGCCAGCAGTGTACAGGGGACAGGGTTTGGAAGTGAGCAGTTCTTC; CDR3aa: CASSVQGTGFGSEQFF
j_gene: TRBJ2-3; abundance: few; d_gene: TRBD2; v_gene: TRBV15; CDR3nt: TGTGCCACCAGCAGACTAGCGGCTAGCACAGATACGCAGTATTTT; CDR3aa: CATSRLAASTDTQYF
j_gene: TRBJ2-7; abundance: NA; d_gene: NA; v_gene: TRBV7-2; CDR3nt: TGTGCCAGCAGCCCCCCGGGAGCCCTCCCCTACGAGCAGTACTTC; CDR3aa: CASSPPGALPYEQYF
j_gene: TRBJ2-7; abundance: NA; d_gene: TRBD2; v_gene: TRBV2; CDR3nt: TGTGCCAGCAGGGCGGGACTAGGTAACTACGAGCAGTACTTC; CDR3aa: CASRAGLGNYEQYF
j_gene: TRBJ1-6; abundance: NA; d_gene: TRBD1; v_gene: TRBV5-4; CDR3nt: TGTGCCAGCAGCTCGGGACAGAGCTCCTATAATTCACCCCTCCACTTT; CDR3aa: CASSSGQSSYNSPLHF
j_gene: TRBJ1-6; abundance: once; d_gene: TRBD1; v_gene: TRBV27; CDR3nt: TGTGCCAGCAGTGTGGGACAGGGGGCCCCTTATAATTCACCCCTCCACTTT; CDR3aa: CASSVGQGAPYNSPLHF
j_gene: TRBJ2-2; abundance: few; d_gene: TRBD1; v_gene: TRBV18; CDR3nt: TGTGCCAGCTCACCCAAGACAGGGGTAGGCACCGGGGAGCTGTTTTTT; CDR3aa: CASSPKTGVGTGELFF
j_gene: TRBJ2-1; abundance: NA; d_gene: NA; v_gene: TRBV11-3; CDR3nt: TGTGCCAGCAGCTTAGGCCCTCCAGGGTTCCACGAGCAGTTCTTC; CDR3aa: CASSLGPPGFHEQFF
j_gene: TRBJ1-2; abundance: NA; d_gene: NA; v_gene: TRBV9; CDR3nt: TGTGCCAGCAGCCCAGAGGGGGTCTATGGCTACACCTTC; CDR3aa: CASSPEGVYGYTF
j_gene: TRBJ2-3; abundance: NA; d_gene: NA; v_gene: TRBV28; CDR3nt: TGTGCCAGCAGAAAACGGGATACGCAGTATTTT; CDR3aa: CASRKRDTQYF
j_gene: TRBJ1-1; abundance: NA; d_gene: TRBD1; v_gene: TRBV19; CDR3nt: TGTGCCAGTTCCATCGGGACAGGGAAGTGGGCGACTGAAGCTTTCTTT; CDR3aa: CASSIGTGKWATEAFF
j_gene: TRBJ1-2; abundance: few; d_gene: NA; v_gene: TRBV5-5; CDR3nt: TGTGCCAGCAGCGCACAATTGGATGGCTACACCTTC; CDR3aa: CASSAQLDGYTF
j_gene: TRBJ1-2; abundance: once; d_gene: TRBD1; v_gene: TRBV9; CDR3nt: TGTGCCAGCAGCCTCGAGGTGCGGGACAGGGGGCCTCCCGGCTATGGCTACACCTTC; CDR3aa: CASSLEVRDRGPPGYGYTF
j_gene: TRBJ2-7; abundance: NA; d_gene: NA; v_gene: TRBV19; CDR3nt: TGTGCCAGTAGTTCCCCAGGTTCCGGGACCTACGAGCAGTACTTC; CDR3aa: CASSSPGSGTYEQYF
j_gene: TRBJ2-3; abundance: NA; d_gene: TRBD2; v_gene: TRBV11-2; CDR3nt: TGTGCCAGCAGCTCCCGACTCCGGCTAGCGGGGGAGAAAGATACGCAGTATTTT; CDR3aa: CASSSRLRLAGEKDTQYF
j_gene: TRBJ2-7; abundance: once; d_gene: TRBD1; v_gene: TRBV29-1; CDR3nt: TGCAGCGCCCATGGTCCGGGACAGGGGGGGAGCGAGCAGTACTTC; CDR3aa: CSAHGPGQGGSEQYF
j_gene: TRBJ1-6; abundance: NA; d_gene: TRBD1; v_gene: TRBV9; CDR3nt: TGTGCCAGCAGCGTTCAGACAGGGGGGAATTCACCCCTCCACTTT; CDR3aa: CASSVQTGGNSPLHF